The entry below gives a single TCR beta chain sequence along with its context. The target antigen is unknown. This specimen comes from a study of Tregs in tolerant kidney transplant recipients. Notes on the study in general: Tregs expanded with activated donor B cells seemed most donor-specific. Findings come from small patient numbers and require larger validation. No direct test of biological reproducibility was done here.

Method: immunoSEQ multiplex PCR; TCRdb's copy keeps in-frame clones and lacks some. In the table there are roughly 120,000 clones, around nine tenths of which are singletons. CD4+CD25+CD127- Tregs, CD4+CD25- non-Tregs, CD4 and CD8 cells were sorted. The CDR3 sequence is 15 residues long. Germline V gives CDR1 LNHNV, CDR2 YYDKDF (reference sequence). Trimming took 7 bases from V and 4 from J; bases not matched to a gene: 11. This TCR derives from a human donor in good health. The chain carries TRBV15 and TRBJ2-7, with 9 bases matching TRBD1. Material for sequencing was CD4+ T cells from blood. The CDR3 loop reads CATTSGQGINYEQYF. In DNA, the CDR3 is TGTGCCACCACCTCGGGACAGGGAATTAATTACGAGCAGTACTTC.